This TCR beta chain was observed in a study of blood T cells in healthy people across ages. Study observations and caveats: Researchers deemed the diversity estimates from one million T cells underestimates.

On this clonotype: Antigen unknown.

The second PCR ran about 6 to 12 cycles with a sample-barcoded 5' primer and J-beta primers. Via MiXCR, TCRdb re-called the 5' RACE reads, giving one row per CDR3 protein. The sample has approximately 780,000 distinct CDR3 sequences; more than 25% are singletons. These sequences were also reported in another study, on T cells of mothers and their children.

The sequencing input was blood. This clonotype was obtained from a boy between 10 and 17 years old in good health.

The CDR3: CASSPGLAGGHEQYF. As DNA, the CDR3 is TGCGCCAGCAGCCCTGGACTAGCGGGGGGCCACGAGCAGTACTTC. This rearrangement joins TRBV5-1 to TRBJ2-5; 14 nucleotides line up with TRBD2. The J call is doubtful: the DNA matches TRBJ2-7 better. The CDR3 has 15 amino acids. The germline V gene encodes CDR1 SGHRS and CDR2 YFSETQ.